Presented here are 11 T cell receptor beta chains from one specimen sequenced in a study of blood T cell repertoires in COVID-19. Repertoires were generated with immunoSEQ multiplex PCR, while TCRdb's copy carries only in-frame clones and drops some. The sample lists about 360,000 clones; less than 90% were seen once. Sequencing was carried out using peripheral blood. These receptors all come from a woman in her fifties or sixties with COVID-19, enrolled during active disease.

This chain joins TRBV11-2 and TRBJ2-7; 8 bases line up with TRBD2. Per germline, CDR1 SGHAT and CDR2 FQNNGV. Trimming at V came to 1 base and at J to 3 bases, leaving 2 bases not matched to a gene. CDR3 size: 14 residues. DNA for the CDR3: TGTGCCAGCAGCTTAGTTAGCGGGGACTACGAGCAGTACTTC. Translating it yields CASSLVSGDYEQYF.

This chain's CDR3 is CASSLVGGAGTEAFF. CDR3 coding DNA: TGTGCCAGCAGCTTAGTTGGGGGGGCGGGAACTGAAGCTTTCTTT. V gene TRBV7-2 combines with J gene TRBJ1-1; a possible D gene is TRBD1 (6 bases). V was cut by 1 base and J by 5 bases, with 14 bases left in between. CDR3 length equals 15 residues. Looked up from germline, CDR1 is SGHTA and CDR2 is FQGNSA.

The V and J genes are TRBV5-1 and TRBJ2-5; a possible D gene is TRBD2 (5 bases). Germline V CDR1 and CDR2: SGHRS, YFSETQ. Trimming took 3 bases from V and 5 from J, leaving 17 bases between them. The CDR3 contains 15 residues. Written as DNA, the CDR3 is TGCGCCAGCAGCTCCCTCTCCGGGGTAGGTGAGACCCAGTACTTC. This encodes CASSSLSGVGETQYF.

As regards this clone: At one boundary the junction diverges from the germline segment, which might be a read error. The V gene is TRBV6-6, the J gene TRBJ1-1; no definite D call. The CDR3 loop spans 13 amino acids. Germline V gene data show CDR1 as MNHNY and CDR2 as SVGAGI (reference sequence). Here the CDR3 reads CASSDSGGPEAFF. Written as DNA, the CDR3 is TGTGCCAGCAGTGACTCCGGAGGACCTGAAGCTTTCTTT.

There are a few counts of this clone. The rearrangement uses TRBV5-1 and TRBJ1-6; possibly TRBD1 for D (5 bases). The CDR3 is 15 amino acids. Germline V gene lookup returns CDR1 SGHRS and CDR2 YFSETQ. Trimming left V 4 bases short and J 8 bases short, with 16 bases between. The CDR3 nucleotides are TGCGCCAGCAGCATACCGGGACTCGGGGATTCACCCCTCCACTTT. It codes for CASSIPGLGDSPLHF.

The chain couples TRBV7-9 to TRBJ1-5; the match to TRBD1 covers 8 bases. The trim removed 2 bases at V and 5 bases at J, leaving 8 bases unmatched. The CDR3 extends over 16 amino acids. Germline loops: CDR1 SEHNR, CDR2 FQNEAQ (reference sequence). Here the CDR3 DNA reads TGTGCCAGCAGCTTATACACAGGGGGGAGAGATCAGCCCCAGCATTTT. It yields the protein CASSLYTGGRDQPQHF.

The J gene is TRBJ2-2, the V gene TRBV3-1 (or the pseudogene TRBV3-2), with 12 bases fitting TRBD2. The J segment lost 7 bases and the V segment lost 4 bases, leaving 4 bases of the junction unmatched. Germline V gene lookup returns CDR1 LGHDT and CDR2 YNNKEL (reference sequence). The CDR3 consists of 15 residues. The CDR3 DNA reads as TGTGCCAGCAGCCCTAGCGGGGGGGTAGGCGGGGAGCTGTTTTTT. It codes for CASSPSGGVGGELFF.

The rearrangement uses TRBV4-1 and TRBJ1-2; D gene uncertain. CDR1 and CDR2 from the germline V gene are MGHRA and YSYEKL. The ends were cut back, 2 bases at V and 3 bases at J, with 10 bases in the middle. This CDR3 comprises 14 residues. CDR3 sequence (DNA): TGCGCCAGCAGCCAACCCGGGGTGGACTATGGCTACACCTTC. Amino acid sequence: CASSQPGVDYGYTF.

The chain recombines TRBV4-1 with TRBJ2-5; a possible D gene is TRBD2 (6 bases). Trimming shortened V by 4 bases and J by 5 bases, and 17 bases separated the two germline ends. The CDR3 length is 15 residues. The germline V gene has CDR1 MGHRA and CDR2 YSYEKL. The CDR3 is CASSPGGASRETQYF. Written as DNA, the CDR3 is TGCGCCAGCAGCCCCGGAGGGGCTAGCCGTGAGACCCAGTACTTC.

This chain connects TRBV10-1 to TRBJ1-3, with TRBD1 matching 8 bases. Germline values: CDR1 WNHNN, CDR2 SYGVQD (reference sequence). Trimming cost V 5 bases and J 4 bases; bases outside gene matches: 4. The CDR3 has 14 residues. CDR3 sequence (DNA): TGCGCCAGCAGTCCCGGGACAGGAGGAAACACCATATATTTT. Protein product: CASSPGTGGNTIYF.

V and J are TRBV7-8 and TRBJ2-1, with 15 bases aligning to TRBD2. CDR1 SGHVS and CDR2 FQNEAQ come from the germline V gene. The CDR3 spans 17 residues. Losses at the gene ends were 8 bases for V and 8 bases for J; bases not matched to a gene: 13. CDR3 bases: TGTGCCAGCGCACGGACTAGCGGGGGGGCACTGTCCCATGAGCAGTTCTTC. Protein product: CASARTSGGALSHEQFF.